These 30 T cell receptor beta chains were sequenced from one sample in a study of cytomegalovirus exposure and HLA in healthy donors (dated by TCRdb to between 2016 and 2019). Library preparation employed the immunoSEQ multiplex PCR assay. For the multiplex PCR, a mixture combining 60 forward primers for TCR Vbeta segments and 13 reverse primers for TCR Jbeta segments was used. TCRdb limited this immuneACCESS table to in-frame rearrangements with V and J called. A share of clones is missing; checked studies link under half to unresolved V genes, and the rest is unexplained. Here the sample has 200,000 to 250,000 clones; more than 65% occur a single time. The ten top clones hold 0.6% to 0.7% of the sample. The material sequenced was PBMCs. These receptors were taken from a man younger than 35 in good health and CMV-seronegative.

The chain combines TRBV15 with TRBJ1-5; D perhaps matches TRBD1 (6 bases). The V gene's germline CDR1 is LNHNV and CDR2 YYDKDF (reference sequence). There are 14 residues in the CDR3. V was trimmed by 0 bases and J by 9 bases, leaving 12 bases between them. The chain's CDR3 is CATSRDVRGPPQHF. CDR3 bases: TGTGCCACCAGCAGAGACGTCAGGGGCCCGCCCCAGCATTTT.

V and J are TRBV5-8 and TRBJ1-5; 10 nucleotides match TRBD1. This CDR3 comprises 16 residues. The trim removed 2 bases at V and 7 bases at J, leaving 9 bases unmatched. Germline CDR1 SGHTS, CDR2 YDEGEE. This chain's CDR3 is CASSFFPGTGVQPQHF. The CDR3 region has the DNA TGTGCCAGCAGCTTTTTCCCCGGGACAGGGGTCCAGCCCCAGCATTTT.

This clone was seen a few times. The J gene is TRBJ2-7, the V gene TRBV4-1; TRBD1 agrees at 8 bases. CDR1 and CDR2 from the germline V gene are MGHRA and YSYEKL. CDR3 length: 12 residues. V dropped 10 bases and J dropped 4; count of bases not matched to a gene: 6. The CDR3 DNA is TGCGCCACCTCAGGGGGCGCGTACGAGCAGTACTTC. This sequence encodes CATSGGAYEQYF.

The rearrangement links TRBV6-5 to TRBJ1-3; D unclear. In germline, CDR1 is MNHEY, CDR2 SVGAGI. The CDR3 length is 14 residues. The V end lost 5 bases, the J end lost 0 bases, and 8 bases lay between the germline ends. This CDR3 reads CASSPGGSGNTIYF. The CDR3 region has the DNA TGTGCCAGCAGTCCTGGAGGCTCTGGAAACACCATATATTTT.

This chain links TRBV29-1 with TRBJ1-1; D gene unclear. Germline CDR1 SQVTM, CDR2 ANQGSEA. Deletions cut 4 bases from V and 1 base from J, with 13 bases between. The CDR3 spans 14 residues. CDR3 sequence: CSVGLGRRNTEAFF. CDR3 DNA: TGCAGCGTTGGTTTAGGGAGGCGGAACACTGAAGCTTTCTTT. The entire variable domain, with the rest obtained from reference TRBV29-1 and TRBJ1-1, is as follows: SAVISQKPSRDICQRGTSLTIQCQVDSQVTMMFWYRQQPGQSLTLIATANQGSEATYESGFVIDKFPISRPNLTFSTLTVSNMSPEDSSIYLCSVGLGRRNTEAFFGQGTRLTVV.

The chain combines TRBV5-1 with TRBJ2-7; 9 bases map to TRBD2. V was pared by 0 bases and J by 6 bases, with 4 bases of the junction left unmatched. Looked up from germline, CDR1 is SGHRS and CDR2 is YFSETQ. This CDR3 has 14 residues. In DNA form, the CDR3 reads TGCGCCAGCAGCTTGGCCGGCGGGAGGGCCGAGCAGTACTTC. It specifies CASSLAGGRAEQYF.

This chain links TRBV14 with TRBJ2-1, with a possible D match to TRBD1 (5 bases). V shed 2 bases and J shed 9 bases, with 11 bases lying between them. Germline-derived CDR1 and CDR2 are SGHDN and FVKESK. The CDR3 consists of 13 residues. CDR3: CASSQYQGGEQFF. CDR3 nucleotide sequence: TGTGCCAGCAGCCAATACCAGGGTGGTGAGCAGTTCTTC.

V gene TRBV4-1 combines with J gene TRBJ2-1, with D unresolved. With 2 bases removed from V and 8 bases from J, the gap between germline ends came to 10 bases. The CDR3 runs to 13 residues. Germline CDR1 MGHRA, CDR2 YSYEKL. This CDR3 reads CASSQRLLDEQFF. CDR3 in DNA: TGCGCCAGCAGCCAACGTCTTTTAGATGAGCAGTTCTTC.

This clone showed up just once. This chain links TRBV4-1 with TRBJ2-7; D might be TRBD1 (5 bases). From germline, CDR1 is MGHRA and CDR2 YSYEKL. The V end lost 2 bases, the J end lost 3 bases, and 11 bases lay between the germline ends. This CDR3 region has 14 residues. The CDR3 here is CASSQQDRGYEQYF. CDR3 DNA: TGCGCCAGCAGCCAACAAGATAGGGGCTACGAGCAGTACTTC.

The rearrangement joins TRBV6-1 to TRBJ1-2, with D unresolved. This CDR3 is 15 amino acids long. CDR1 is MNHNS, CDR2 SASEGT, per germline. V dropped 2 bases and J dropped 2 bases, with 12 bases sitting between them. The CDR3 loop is CASSEKGAGNYGYTF. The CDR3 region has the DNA TGTGCCAGCAGTGAAAAGGGTGCGGGGAACTATGGCTACACCTTC.

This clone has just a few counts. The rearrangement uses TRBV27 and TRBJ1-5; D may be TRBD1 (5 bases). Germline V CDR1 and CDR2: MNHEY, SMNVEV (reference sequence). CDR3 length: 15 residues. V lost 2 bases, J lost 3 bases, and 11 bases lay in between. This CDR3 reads CASSLRGLVNQPQHF. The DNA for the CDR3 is TGTGCCAGCAGTTTAAGGGGCTTGGTCAATCAGCCCCAGCATTTT.

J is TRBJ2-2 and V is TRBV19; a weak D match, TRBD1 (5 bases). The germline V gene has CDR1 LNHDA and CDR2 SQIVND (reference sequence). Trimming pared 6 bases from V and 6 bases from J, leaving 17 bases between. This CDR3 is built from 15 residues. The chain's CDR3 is CASRSHQGTAGELFF. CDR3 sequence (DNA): TGTGCCAGTAGGTCCCACCAGGGCACGGCCGGGGAGCTGTTTTTT.

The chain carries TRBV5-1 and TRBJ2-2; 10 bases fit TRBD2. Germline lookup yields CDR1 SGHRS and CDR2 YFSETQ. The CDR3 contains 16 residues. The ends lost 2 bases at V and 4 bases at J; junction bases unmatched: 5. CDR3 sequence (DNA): TGCGCCAGCAGCTTCGGGACTAGCGTAGGCACCGGGGAGCTGTTTTTT. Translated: CASSFGTSVGTGELFF.

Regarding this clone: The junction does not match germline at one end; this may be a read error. The CDR3 bases are TGTTCCAGCAGCTCCCCCGAGACAGGCATCAATCAGCCCCAGCATTTT. As protein: CSSSSPETGINQPQHF. The V and J genes are TRBV7-9 and TRBJ1-5; D might be TRBD1 (6 bases). Looked up from germline, CDR1 is SEHNR and CDR2 is FQNEAQ (reference sequence). The CDR3 covers 16 residues.

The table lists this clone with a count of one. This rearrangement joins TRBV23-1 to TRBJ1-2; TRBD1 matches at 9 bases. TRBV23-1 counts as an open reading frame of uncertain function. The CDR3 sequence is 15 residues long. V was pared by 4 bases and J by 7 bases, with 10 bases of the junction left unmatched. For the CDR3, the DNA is TGCGCCAGCAGTCCCCGACAGGGGGTAGGGAGTGGCTACACCTTC. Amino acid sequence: CASSPRQGVGSGYTF.

DNA for the CDR3: TGTGCCAGCAGTTTGTTTCGGGGAAACGCTAACTATGGCTACACCTTC. Translation gives CASSLFRGNANYGYTF. The chain has TRBV28 and TRBJ1-2; D gene uncertain. CDR1 MDHEN and CDR2 SYDVKM come from the germline V gene. Trimming removed 3 bases at V and 0 bases at J, with 14 bases between. This CDR3 is 16 amino acids long.

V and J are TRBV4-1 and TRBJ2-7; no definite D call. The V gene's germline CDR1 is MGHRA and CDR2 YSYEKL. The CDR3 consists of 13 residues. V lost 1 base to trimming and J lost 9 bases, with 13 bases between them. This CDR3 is CASSQVPPSSQYF. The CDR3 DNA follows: TGCGCCAGCAGCCAAGTCCCCCCTTCGTCGCAGTACTTC.

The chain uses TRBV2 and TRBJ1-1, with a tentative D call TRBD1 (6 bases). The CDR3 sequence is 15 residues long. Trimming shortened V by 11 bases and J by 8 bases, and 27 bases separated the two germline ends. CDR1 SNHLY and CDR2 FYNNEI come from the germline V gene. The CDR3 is CASNGGGIRGAEAFF. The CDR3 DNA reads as TGTGCCTCTAACGGCGGGGGCATACGGGGCGCCGAAGCTTTCTTT. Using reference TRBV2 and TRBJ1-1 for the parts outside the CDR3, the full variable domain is EPEVTQTPSHQVTQMGQEVILRCVPISNHLYFYWYRQILGQKVEFLVSFYNNEISEKSEIFDDQFSVERPDGSNFTLKIRSTKLEDSAMYFCASNGGGIRGAEAFFGQGTRLTVV.

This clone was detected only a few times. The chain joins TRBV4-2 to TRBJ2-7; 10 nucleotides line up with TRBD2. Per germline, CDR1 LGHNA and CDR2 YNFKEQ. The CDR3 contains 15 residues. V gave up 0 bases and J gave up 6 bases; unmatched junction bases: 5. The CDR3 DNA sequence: TGTGCCAGCAGCCAAGATATGGCTAGCGGGGGCGAGCAGTACTTC. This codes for CASSQDMASGGEQYF.

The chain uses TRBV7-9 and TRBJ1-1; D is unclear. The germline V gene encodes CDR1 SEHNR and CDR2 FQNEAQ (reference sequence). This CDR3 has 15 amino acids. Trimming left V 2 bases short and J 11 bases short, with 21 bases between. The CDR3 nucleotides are TGTGCCAGCAGCTTACGCCTTGGGATTGGGGAGTTCGCTTTCTTT. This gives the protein CASSLRLGIGEFAFF.

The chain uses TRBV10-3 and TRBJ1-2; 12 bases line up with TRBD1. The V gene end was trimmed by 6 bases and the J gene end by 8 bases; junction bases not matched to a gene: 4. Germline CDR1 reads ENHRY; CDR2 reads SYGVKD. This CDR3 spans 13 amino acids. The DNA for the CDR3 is TGTGCCATCAGGGGACAGGGGGCGAAAGGCTACACCTTC. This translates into CAIRGQGAKGYTF.

The CDR3 sequence is CASGRDRNQPQHF. DNA of the CDR3: TGTGCCAGCGGCCGGGACAGGAATCAGCCCCAGCATTTT. This rearrangement joins TRBV6-5 to TRBJ1-5, with 8 bases that match TRBD1. Germline CDR1 MNHEY, CDR2 SVGAGI. CDR3 size: 13 residues. V shed 8 bases, J shed 4 bases, and the junction held 4 bases outside the gene matches.

The CDR3 nucleotides read TGTGCCAGCAGCCAATACACAGGGATCTCTGGAAACACCATATATTTT. This encodes CASSQYTGISGNTIYF. V and J are TRBV4-2 and TRBJ1-3; perhaps TRBD1 as D (6 bases). Germline V CDR1 and CDR2: LGHNA, YNFKEQ. The CDR3 sequence is 16 residues long. V shed 2 bases and J shed 0 bases, with 11 bases lying between them.

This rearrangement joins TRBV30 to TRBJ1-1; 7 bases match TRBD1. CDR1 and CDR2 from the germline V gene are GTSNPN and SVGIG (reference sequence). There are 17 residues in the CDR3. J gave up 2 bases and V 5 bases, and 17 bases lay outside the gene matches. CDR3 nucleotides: TGTGCCTGGGTGAGGGGACTTGCTGGACAGGTCAACACTGAAGCTTTCTTT. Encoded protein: CAWVRGLAGQVNTEAFF.

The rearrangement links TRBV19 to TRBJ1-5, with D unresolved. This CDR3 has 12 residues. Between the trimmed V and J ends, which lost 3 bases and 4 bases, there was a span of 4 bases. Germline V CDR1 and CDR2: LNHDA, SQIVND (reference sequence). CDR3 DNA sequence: TGTGCCAGTAGTATCAGGAATCAGCCCCAGCATTTT. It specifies CASSIRNQPQHF.

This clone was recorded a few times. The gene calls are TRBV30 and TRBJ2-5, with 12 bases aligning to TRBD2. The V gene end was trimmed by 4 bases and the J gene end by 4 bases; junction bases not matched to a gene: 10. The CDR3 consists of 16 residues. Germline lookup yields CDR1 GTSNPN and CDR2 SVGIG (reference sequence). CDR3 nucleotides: TGTGCCTGGACCCAAACTAGCGGGAGGATTACAGAGACCCAGTACTTC. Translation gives CAWTQTSGRITETQYF.

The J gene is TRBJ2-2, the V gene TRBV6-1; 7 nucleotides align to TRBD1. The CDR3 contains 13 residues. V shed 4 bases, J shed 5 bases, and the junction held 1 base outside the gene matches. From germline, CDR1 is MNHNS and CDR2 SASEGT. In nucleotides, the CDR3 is TGTGCCAGCAGTGGCAGGGGGACCGGGGAGCTGTTTTTT. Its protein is CASSGRGTGELFF.

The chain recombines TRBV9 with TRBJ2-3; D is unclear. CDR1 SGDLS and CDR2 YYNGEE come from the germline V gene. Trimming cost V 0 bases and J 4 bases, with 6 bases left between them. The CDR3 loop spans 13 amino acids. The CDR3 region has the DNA TGTGCCAGCAGCGTAGCTCCCCCAGATACGCAGTATTTT. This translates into CASSVAPPDTQYF.

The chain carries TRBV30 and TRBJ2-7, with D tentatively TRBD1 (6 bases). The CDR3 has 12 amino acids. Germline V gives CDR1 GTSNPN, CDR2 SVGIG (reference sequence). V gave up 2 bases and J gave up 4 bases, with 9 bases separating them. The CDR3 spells CAWSQGQYEQYF. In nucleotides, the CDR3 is TGTGCCTGGAGTCAAGGACAGTACGAGCAGTACTTC.

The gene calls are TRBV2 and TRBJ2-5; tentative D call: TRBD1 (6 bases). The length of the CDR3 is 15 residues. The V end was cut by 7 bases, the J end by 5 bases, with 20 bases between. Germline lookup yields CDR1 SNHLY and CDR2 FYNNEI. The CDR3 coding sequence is TGTGCCAGCAACCGGGACACTCTTCGGAGGGAGACCCAGTACTTC. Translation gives CASNRDTLRRETQYF.